These 11 T cell receptor beta chains were all obtained from the same sample, sequenced in a study of lymphopenia after photon versus proton radiotherapy. The repertoire was sequenced with immunoSEQ multiplex PCR; TCRdb's copy has only in-frame clones and lacks some. Among 50,000 to 65,000 clones, roughly 87% were seen once, and the ten largest hold around 13%. Specimen: peripheral blood, collected from a patient treated with proton-based radiotherapy. These receptors were obtained from an elderly man with esophageal cancer.

The V gene is TRBV7-9, the J gene TRBJ1-2, with TRBD1 as a possible D gene (6 bases). Germline V lookup: CDR1 SEHNR, CDR2 FQNEAQ (reference sequence). The CDR3 sequence is 14 residues long. Between the trimmed V and J ends, which lost 5 bases and 4 bases, there was a span of 14 bases. CDR3 protein: CASSLPQGSYGYTF. The DNA of the CDR3 is TGTGCCAGCAGCCTCCCGCAGGGGTCCTATGGCTACACCTTC.

The V and J genes are TRBV5-4 and TRBJ1-2; tentative D call: TRBD1 (6 bases). CDR1 and CDR2 (germline): SGHNT, YYREEE (reference sequence). This CDR3 is built from 13 residues. V shed 4 bases and J shed 4 bases, with 11 bases lying between them. The CDR3 here is CASSQRTAYGYTF. The CDR3 region has the DNA TGTGCCAGCAGCCAGCGGACAGCCTATGGCTACACCTTC.

The gene calls are TRBV30 and TRBJ1-1; D is unclear. Trimming stripped 0 bases from V and 3 bases from J, with 8 bases between. CDR3 length: 13 residues. Looked up from germline, CDR1 is GTSNPN and CDR2 is SVGIG (reference sequence). CDR3 protein: CAWSVNRDTEAFF. The CDR3 coding sequence is TGTGCCTGGAGTGTAAACCGAGACACTGAAGCTTTCTTT.

V usage is TRBV29-1 and J usage is TRBJ2-7, with D tentatively TRBD1 or TRBD2 (5 bases each). The germline V gene has CDR1 SQVTM and CDR2 ANQGSEA. V was cut by 6 bases and J by 0 bases, with 15 bases left in between. CDR3 length: 14 amino acids. The CDR3 DNA follows: TGCAGCGTCGGAATTTCCGGGACCTCCTACGAGCAGTACTTC. Translating gives CSVGISGTSYEQYF.

The chain combines TRBV5-4 with TRBJ2-3; 9 nucleotides line up with TRBD2. CDR3 size: 15 residues. Trimming cost V 4 bases and J 1 base; bases outside gene matches: 4. Germline values: CDR1 SGHNT, CDR2 YYREEE (reference sequence). The DNA of the CDR3 is TGTGCCAGCAGCACTCGGACTAGCGGCACAGATACGCAGTATTTT. Amino acids: CASSTRTSGTDTQYF. Filled out from reference TRBV5-4 and TRBJ2-3, the complete variable domain reads ETGVTQSPTHLIKTRGQQVTLRCSSQSGHNTVSWYQQALGQGPQFIFQYYREEENGRGNFPPRFSGLQFPNYSSELNVNALELDDSALYLCASSTRTSGTDTQYFGPGTRLTVL.

The J gene is TRBJ2-3, the V gene TRBV5-5; 10 nucleotides align to TRBD1. This CDR3 region has 17 residues. Germline CDR1 reads SGHKS; CDR2 reads YYEKEE (reference sequence). V shed 2 bases and J 1 base; nucleotides not matched to a gene: 7. The CDR3 sequence: CASSFIRQGAGTDTQYF. The CDR3 nucleotides are TGTGCCAGCAGCTTTATAAGACAGGGGGCGGGCACAGATACGCAGTATTTT.

The chain uses TRBV27 and TRBJ1-4, with TRBD1 as a possible D gene (5 bases). This CDR3 is 17 amino acids long. Deletions cut 6 bases from V and 7 bases from J, with 24 bases between. CDR1 and CDR2 (germline): MNHEY, SMNVEV (reference sequence). CDR3 sequence (DNA): TGTGCCAGCAGCCCCTGGGGTGTGGCAGGGCGAATTGAAAAACTGTTTTTT. It translates to CASSPWGVAGRIEKLFF.

The V gene is TRBV5-1, the J gene TRBJ2-7; TRBD1 matches at 8 bases. From germline, CDR1 is SGHRS and CDR2 YFSETQ. CDR3 size: 17 residues. Trimming cost V 1 base and J 1 base; bases outside gene matches: 10. The CDR3 sequence: CASSLLWDRTKSYEQYF. The CDR3 nucleotides are TGCGCCAGCAGCTTGTTGTGGGACAGGACGAAATCCTACGAGCAGTACTTC.

This clone came up a few times. The rearrangement uses TRBV4-1 and TRBJ1-2, with D possibly matching TRBD1 (6 bases). CDR1 MGHRA and CDR2 YSYEKL come from the germline V gene. Trimming pared 4 bases from V and 2 bases from J, leaving 11 bases between. This CDR3 has 14 amino acids. CDR3 sequence reads: CASSRPDRNYGYTF. The CDR3, as DNA: TGCGCCAGCAGCCGTCCGGACAGAAACTATGGCTACACCTTC.

This clone was detected only a few times. The chain couples TRBV6-5 to TRBJ1-2; D may be TRBD1 (6 bases). The CDR3 consists of 14 residues. V lost 0 bases, J lost 4 bases, and 9 bases lay in between. Germline CDR1 is MNHEY and CDR2 is SVGAGI. This chain's CDR3 is CASSYSRQAYGYTF. CDR3 coding DNA: TGTGCCAGCAGTTACTCGAGACAGGCCTATGGCTACACCTTC.

As for this clone: The sample holds other DNA sequences that translate to the same CDR3. CDR3 DNA sequence: TGCGCCAGCAGTGAGTCAGGGGCGGGGACCCAGTACTTC. Amino acid sequence: CASSESGAGTQYF. The chain carries TRBV10-1 and TRBJ2-5; TRBD1 or TRBD2 may be the D gene (5 bases each). The CDR3 runs 13 residues. Germline assignment: CDR1 WNHNN and CDR2 SYGVQD (reference sequence). Trimming removed 0 bases from V and 7 bases from J, with 9 bases in between.